The rows below give T cell receptor beta chains drawn from one sample of a study of response to subunit inactivated influenza vaccine. One entry per CDR3 protein, called by TCRdb with MiXCR from the RT-PCR reads. The sample yields some 540,000 distinct CDR3 sequences, roughly a quarter seen once. This same sample was also part of a study on T cells expressing NK-cell markers.

Sequencing was performed on CD4+ T cells sorted from PBMCs, taken 12 days after vaccination. The receptors were gathered from a man in his fifties or sixties who received an inactivated influenza vaccine. CDR3s include the opening cysteine and the closing phenylalanine or tryptophan. The D gene is left open where the match is weak. The listing skips clone size in some rows; elsewhere it reads once, few, many or a size class.

TRBJ1-5	TRBD1	.	TRBV20-1	CSAGGHTGVAQPQHF	TGCAGTGCTGGGGGACATACAGGGGTTGCTCAGCCCCAGCATTTT
TRBJ2-1	.	.	TRBV7-9	CASSLTPSGSSHNEQFF	TGTGCCAGCAGCTTAACCCCCTCGGGTAGCTCCCACAATGAGCAGTTCTTC
TRBJ2-1	.	few	TRBV7-3	CASSYRGGSVSYNEQFF	TGTGCCAGCAGCTATCGGGGTGGCTCCGTTTCCTACAATGAGCAGTTCTTC
TRBJ2-2	TRBD1	.	TRBV2	CASSDLGDSYTGELFF	TGTGCCAGCAGTGATTTGGGGGACAGCTACACCGGGGAGCTGTTTTTT
TRBJ2-7	.	.	TRBV5-1	CASSQTAASYEQYF	TGCGCCAGCAGTCAGACGGCCGCCTCCTACGAGCAGTACTTC
TRBJ1-4	TRBD1	.	TRBV27	CASSPGDRQNEKLFF	TGTGCCAGCAGTCCCGGGGACAGACAAAATGAAAAACTGTTTTTT
TRBJ2-2	.	.	TRBV4-3	CASSPRYPGELFF	TGCGCCAGCAGCCCCAGGTATCCCGGGGAGCTGTTTTTT
TRBJ1-1	.	few	TRBV5-5	CASSLGLGRAEAFF	TGTGCCAGCAGCTTGGGTCTGGGGCGGGCTGAAGCTTTCTTT
TRBJ2-7	.	few	TRBV6-1	CASTPGVSYEQYF	TGTGCCAGCACACCGGGAGTCTCCTACGAGCAGTACTTC
TRBJ1-2	TRBD1	few	TRBV16	CASSQSFQGASGYTF	TGTGCCAGCAGCCAATCTTTTCAGGGGGCGAGTGGCTACACCTTC
TRBJ1-5	TRBD1	.	TRBV4-1	CASSQDLRGRWSNQPQHF	TGCGCCAGCAGCCAAGATCTCAGGGGGCGATGGAGCAATCAGCCCCAGCATTTT
TRBJ1-6	.	few	TRBV7-2	CASSRPPGSANSPLHF	TGTGCCAGCAGCCGTCCTCCGGGTTCGGCTAATTCACCCCTCCACTTT
TRBJ1-1	.	.	TRBV4-1	CASSQSSPQGGTEAFF	TGCGCCAGCAGCCAAAGCTCCCCTCAGGGTGGCACTGAAGCTTTCTTT
TRBJ2-7	TRBD1	few	TRBV28	CASGKYRGSYEQYF	TGTGCCAGCGGAAAGTACAGGGGGTCCTACGAGCAGTACTTC
TRBJ1-3	.	.	TRBV2	CASSEAAGRSGNTIYF	TGTGCCAGCAGTGAAGCAGCTGGTCGCTCTGGAAACACCATATATTTT
TRBJ2-7	.	.	TRBV18	CASSPRGTVQTYEQYF	TGTGCCAGCTCACCGCGGGGGACAGTGCAAACCTACGAGCAGTACTTC
TRBJ2-1	.	.	TRBV27	CASSLGRIVALDEQFF	TGTGCCAGCAGTTTGGGTAGAATAGTCGCCTTGGATGAGCAGTTCTTC
TRBJ2-7	TRBD2	.	TRBV6-5	CASSYSASGSGKQYF	TGTGCCAGCAGTTACTCAGCTAGCGGGAGTGGTAAGCAGTACTTC
TRBJ2-1	TRBD2	few	TRBV24-1	CATSDPSGGQDEQFF	TGTGCCACCAGTGATCCCTCGGGGGGGCAAGATGAGCAGTTCTTC
TRBJ2-1	TRBD2	.	TRBV6-1	CTGRRENFNEQFF	TGTACCGGACGGCGGGAGAACTTTAATGAGCAGTTCTTC
TRBJ2-5	TRBD2	few	TRBV10-3	CAIRRTSGRRETQYF	TGTGCCATCAGAAGGACTAGCGGGAGGAGGGAGACCCAGTACTTC
TRBJ1-2	TRBD1	few	TRBV20-1	CSAPIQGNYGYTF	TGCAGTGCTCCAATACAGGGGAACTATGGCTACACCTTC
TRBJ2-1	TRBD1	.	TRBV24-1	CATSDWDRGTSYNEQFF	TGTGCCACCAGTGATTGGGACAGGGGGACGTCCTACAATGAGCAGTTCTTC
TRBJ1-4	.	.	TRBV20-1	CSAPGQASNEKLFF	TGCAGTGCCCCGGGGCAGGCGAGTAATGAAAAACTGTTTTTT
TRBJ1-1	.	many	TRBV18	CASSTKQGTEAFF	TGTGCCAGCTCAACAAAACAGGGCACTGAAGCTTTCTTT
TRBJ2-7	.	many	TRBV10-3	CAIRNRQTSSYEQYF	TGTGCCATCAGGAACCGACAGACGAGCTCCTACGAGCAGTACTTC
TRBJ2-7	.	few	TRBV6-1	CASSVWQAGYEQYF	TGTGCCAGCAGTGTATGGCAGGCTGGATACGAGCAGTACTTC
TRBJ1-6	.	.	TRBV27	CASSSLSGSPLHF	TGTGCCAGCAGTTCACTATCAGGTTCACCCCTCCACTTT
TRBJ2-7	TRBD2	.	TRBV20-1	CSATSGTSGTYSYEQYF	TGCAGTGCCACCTCCGGGACTAGCGGTACTTACTCCTACGAGCAGTACTTC
TRBJ2-7	TRBD1	few	TRBV14	CASSQVTGVEQYF	TGTGCCAGCAGCCAAGTGACAGGGGTCGAGCAGTACTTC
TRBJ2-7	.	few	TRBV20-1	CSADAGRRQYF	TGCAGTGCTGACGCGGGGCGGCGACAGTACTTC
TRBJ2-2	.	.	TRBV5-1	CASSSPRNTGELFF	TGCGCCAGCAGCTCACCGAGAAACACCGGGGAGCTGTTTTTT
TRBJ2-1	TRBD2	.	TRBV27	CASSTTSGANVYEQFF	TGTGCCAGCAGCACGACTAGCGGGGCCAATGTGTATGAGCAGTTCTTC
TRBJ2-5	TRBD1	.	TRBV7-9	CASGLSTGRYETQYF	TGTGCCAGCGGCTTATCGACAGGGAGATACGAGACCCAGTACTTC
TRBJ2-3	TRBD2	many	TRBV7-3	CASSRLAGGPGGTDTQYF	TGTGCCAGCAGCAGATTAGCGGGAGGGCCAGGAGGCACAGATACGCAGTATTTT
TRBJ2-2	TRBD1	.	TRBV5-6	CASRRDRGRTGELFF	TGTGCCAGCAGACGGGACAGGGGACGCACCGGGGAGCTGTTTTTT
TRBJ1-2	.	few	TRBV5-6	CASSLALRPSYGYTF	TGTGCCAGCAGCTTGGCCCTCAGGCCCAGCTATGGCTACACCTTC
TRBJ1-6	TRBD1	few	TRBV28	CASSLLPGQGGSPLHF	TGTGCCAGCAGTTTACTTCCCGGACAGGGGGGTTCACCCCTCCACTTT
TRBJ2-7	TRBD1	.	TRBV10-3	CAISVGQGAIYEQYF	TGTGCCATCAGTGTCGGACAGGGGGCTATCTACGAGCAGTACTTC
TRBJ2-7	TRBD2	.	TRBV10-3	CAISEVARMRGAYEQYF	TGTGCCATCAGTGAGGTGGCCCGTATGCGGGGGGCCTACGAGCAGTACTTC
TRBJ2-7	TRBD2	.	TRBV6-2/TRBV6-3	CASSYSGLANYEQYF	TGTGCCAGCAGTTACTCTGGACTAGCTAACTACGAGCAGTACTTC
TRBJ2-3	.	.	TRBV2	CASLSGVGSDTQYF	TGTGCCAGCCTGTCGGGCGTGGGATCAGATACGCAGTATTTT
TRBJ1-1	.	few	TRBV3-1	CASSPLDGPEAFF	TGTGCCAGCAGCCCCCTGGACGGCCCGGAAGCTTTCTTT
TRBJ2-1	.	few	TRBV12-3/TRBV12-4	CASSLLGESNEQFF	TGTGCCAGCAGTTTATTGGGCGAGTCCAATGAGCAGTTCTTC
TRBJ2-3	.	few	TRBV6-1	CASRISGYTDTQYF	TGTGCCAGCAGAATTAGCGGATACACAGATACGCAGTATTTT
TRBJ2-5	TRBD1	.	TRBV6-5	CASSYSKWPGTAEETQYF	TGTGCCAGCAGTTACTCGAAGTGGCCCGGGACAGCGGAAGAGACCCAGTACTTC
TRBJ2-3	.	.	TRBV9	CASSVELLDTQYF	TGTGCCAGCAGCGTAGAACTGCTTGATACGCAGTATTTT
TRBJ2-7	.	.	TRBV2	CASSEVFSGWTAAGEQYF	TGTGCCAGCAGTGAAGTGTTCTCAGGTTGGACCGCGGCGGGCGAGCAGTACTTC
TRBJ2-7	TRBD1	.	TRBV15	CATRRQGSYEQYF	TGTGCCACCAGGAGACAGGGTTCCTACGAGCAGTACTTC
TRBJ2-5	.	.	TRBV7-9	CASSLASGSSATQYF	TGTGCCAGCAGCTTAGCTTCAGGCAGCTCTGCCACCCAGTACTTC
TRBJ2-5	.	many	TRBV20-1	CSAIRLLDSVETQYF	TGCAGTGCTATCCGACTTCTCGACAGTGTGGAGACCCAGTACTTC
TRBJ2-5	.	.	TRBV20-1	CSARDRVTQYF	TGCAGTGCTAGAGATCGAGTGACCCAGTACTTC
TRBJ2-1	TRBD2	.	TRBV18	CASSPGLAGMNEQFF	TGTGCCAGCTCACCTGGGCTAGCGGGAATGAATGAGCAGTTCTTC
TRBJ1-6	.	few	TRBV7-2	CASSFTVEDSPLHF	TGTGCCAGCAGCTTTACGGTGGAGGATTCACCCCTCCACTTT
TRBJ1-2	.	once	TRBV20-1	CSARGGEGYTF	TGCAGTGCTAGAGGTGGGGAGGGCTACACCTTC
TRBJ2-1	.	.	TRBV9	CASSVAPRGENEQFF	TGTGCCAGCAGCGTAGCGCCGAGGGGGGAAAATGAGCAGTTCTTC
TRBJ2-5	.	.	TRBV5-1	CASSPALRTARETQYF	TGCGCCAGCAGCCCTGCCCTCCGGACCGCGAGGGAGACCCAGTACTTC
TRBJ2-2	TRBD2	few	TRBV12-3/TRBV12-4	CASRYRLAANTGELFF	TGTGCCAGCAGATACCGGCTAGCGGCGAACACCGGGGAGCTGTTTTTT
TRBJ1-5	.	few	TRBV20-1	CSARDPRRTNQPQHF	TGCAGTGCTAGAGACCCCCGGCGAACCAATCAGCCCCAGCATTTT
TRBJ1-1	.	.	TRBV5-5	CASSSAWNYPTEAFF	TGTGCCAGCAGCTCCGCTTGGAACTACCCCACTGAAGCTTTCTTT